The entry that follows covers one T cell receptor (beta chain) sequence. The data derive from a study of T cells after yellow fever vaccination. TCRdb independently ran MiXCR on the 5' RACE reads; one entry per CDR3 protein. Of approximately 510,000 distinct CDR3 sequences in the sample, 21% were seen once. V lost 4 bases to trimming and J lost 5 bases; unmatched junction nucleotides: 5. The CDR3 is made up of 15 amino acids. The germline gives CDR1 SEHNR, CDR2 FQNEAQ (reference sequence). The receptor was derived from a man aged 18-30 years who received the YFV17D yellow fever vaccine. The chain combines TRBV7-9 with TRBJ2-3; 11 bases line up with TRBD1. This sample comprised PBMCs, obtained roughly 20 days after the first yellow fever vaccination. CDR3 DNA sequence: TGTGCCAGCAGCTCGGACAGGGGGCGGATAGATACGCAGTATTTT. It yields the protein CASSSDRGRIDTQYF.